This T cell receptor (beta chain) was profiled in a study of metastatic and nonmetastatic thyroid tumors. Across the whole study: The authors compared repertoires across blood and tumor or nodule tissue from malignant and benign thyroid patients. Study-wide results and limits: Across blood and tumor, TCR beta diversity in malignant thyroid tumors was reportedly significantly higher than in benign nodules.

The CDR3 length is 13 residues. From germline, CDR1 is SGHRS and CDR2 YFSETQ. Thyroid surgery was performed in patients who had received no treatment beforehand. Per the original data handling: Building a distant-metastasis classifier for papillary thyroid cancer drew on CDR3 differences across clinicopathological groups. TCRdb re-clonotyped the PCR reads through MiXCR. The authors' filters were not applied to this entry. The table records about 24,000 clones, about an eighth of them present only once. Details on this clone: Its antigen is still unknown. An end of the junction differs from the germline gene, which may be a read error. Other nucleotide sequences from this sample produce the same CDR3.

The V call is TRBV5-1, the J call TRBJ2-5; D might be TRBD2 (5 bases). The sequencing input was blood. The clonotype originates from a female donor with papillary thyroid cancer or a benign thyroid nodule (not recorded which). Some clones in this sample may be carry-over from other donors' samples. CDR3 nucleotides: TGTGCCACCGGGGTGATCCCCCAAGAGACCCAGTACTTC. Translating gives CATGVIPQETQYF.